The 20 T cell receptor beta chains below all came from one sample that was sequenced in a study of shared clonotypes between healthy human individuals. Sequencing used immunoSEQ multiplex PCR; TCRdb keeps in-frame clones, though not all of them. The repertoire has roughly 1,500,000 clones, 95% to 99% of them found once; the top ten carry about 0.45%. Material for sequencing was naive CD4+ T cells sorted from blood. Subset described: CD45RA+ positively selected. The receptors come from a man between 25 and 39 years old in good health.

This sequence joins TRBV27 and TRBJ1-5; TRBD1 might be the D (5 bases). There are 14 residues in the CDR3. The germline CDR1 and CDR2 sequences are MNHEY and SMNVEV (reference sequence). Trimming removed 5 bases from V and 7 bases from J, with 15 bases in between. As DNA, the CDR3 is TGTGCCAGCAGTCCCTGGGAGGGGTGGCAGCCCCAGCATTTT. Translated, it gives CASSPWEGWQPQHF.

The V gene is TRBV6-1, the J gene TRBJ2-7; unclear D gene. V was pared by 1 base and J by 2 bases, with 12 bases between. This CDR3 has 15 residues. The germline V gene encodes CDR1 MNHNS and CDR2 SASEGT. The DNA for the CDR3 is TGTGCCAGCAGTGAAGGGTCTAGTTCCCCCTACGAGCAGTACTTC. It codes for CASSEGSSSPYEQYF.

This rearrangement joins TRBV28 to TRBJ1-1, with TRBD1 as a possible D gene (6 bases). CDR1 is MDHEN, CDR2 SYDVKM, per germline. This CDR3 contains 16 residues. V was cut by 5 bases and J by 0 bases, with 16 bases left in between. The CDR3 DNA reads as TGTGCCAGCAGTCTAGGGGGGTACAGGGTGAACACTGAAGCTTTCTTT. Translated: CASSLGGYRVNTEAFF.

This chain uses TRBV30 with TRBJ2-2; D remains ambiguous. This CDR3 has 16 amino acids. The V and J ends lost 4 bases and 0 bases respectively, with 15 bases between them. Germline V CDR1 and CDR2: GTSNPN, SVGIG (reference sequence). CDR3 loop: CAWTRPFRTNTGELFF. The DNA of the CDR3 is TGTGCCTGGACTAGACCCTTCAGAACGAACACCGGGGAGCTGTTTTTT.

This clone came up once. CDR3 residues: CASSLGPGDGYTF. As DNA, the CDR3 is TGTGCCAGCAGCTTAGGCCCGGGGGATGGCTACACCTTC. The chain recombines TRBV11-2 with TRBJ1-2; D possibly corresponds to TRBD1 (5 bases). V lost 1 base to trimming and J lost 6 bases, with 9 bases between them. Germline-derived CDR1 and CDR2 are SGHAT and FQNNGV. CDR3 length: 13 amino acids.

The chain recombines TRBV11-2 with TRBJ2-5, with 8 positions matching TRBD1. Germline assignment: CDR1 SGHAT and CDR2 FQNNGV. V lost 5 bases to trimming and J lost 5 bases; unmatched junction nucleotides: 7. This CDR3 is built from 14 residues. The CDR3 loop reads CASSPRQGRETQYF. Here the CDR3 DNA reads TGTGCCAGCAGCCCTAGACAGGGGCGGGAGACCCAGTACTTC.

This chain links TRBV13 with TRBJ2-3; 9 bases are a match to TRBD1. Trimming cost V 5 bases and J 1 base; bases outside gene matches: 4. CDR3 length equals 15 residues. CDR1 and CDR2 from the germline V gene are PRHDT and FYEKMQ (reference sequence). The CDR3 spells CASSVRTGGTDTQYF. In DNA, the CDR3 is TGTGCCAGCAGCGTAAGGACAGGGGGCACAGATACGCAGTATTTT.

The rearrangement joins TRBV18 to TRBJ2-2, with 10 nucleotides matching TRBD2. The germline gives CDR1 KGHSH, CDR2 LQKENI. This CDR3 comprises 16 residues. Trimming at V came to 3 bases and at J to 6 bases, leaving 7 bases not matched to a gene. Written as DNA, the CDR3 is TGTGCCAGCTCACCGTCAACTAGCGGGACGGCCGGGGAGCTGTTTTTT. Translating it yields CASSPSTSGTAGELFF.

The chain is built from TRBV6-1 and TRBJ2-7; 9 bases fit TRBD1. V shed 6 bases, J shed 6 bases, and the junction held 12 bases outside the gene matches. Per germline, CDR1 MNHNS and CDR2 SASEGT. The CDR3 is made up of 15 amino acids. CDR3 bases: TGTGCCAGCAGCGGGCGGACAGGGGCTGGAGGCGAGCAGTACTTC. Amino acid sequence: CASSGRTGAGGEQYF.

This clone was detected only once. The rearrangement uses TRBV28 and TRBJ2-1, with D perhaps matching TRBD1 or TRBD2 (5 bases each). The germline CDR1 and CDR2 sequences are MDHEN and SYDVKM. Trimming removed 6 bases at V and 3 bases at J, with 12 bases between. This CDR3 has 14 amino acids. CDR3 nucleotides: TGTGCCAGCAGACGGGACCGACTCTACAATGAGCAGTTCTTC. It is translated as CASRRDRLYNEQFF.

The count of this clone is one. The chain uses TRBV5-4 and TRBJ2-1; 12 bases map to TRBD2. V was pared by 0 bases and J by 8 bases, with 9 bases of the junction left unmatched. The CDR3 sequence is 17 residues long. Germline V lookup: CDR1 SGHNT, CDR2 YYREEE (reference sequence). CDR3 nucleotides: TGTGCCAGCAGCTTGGCTAGCGGGAGGGCCAGCACCGATGAGCAGTTCTTC. It is translated as CASSLASGRASTDEQFF.

The chain uses TRBV28 and TRBJ2-5, with D possibly being TRBD1 or TRBD2 (5 bases each). Germline CDR1 MDHEN, CDR2 SYDVKM. Trimming removed 2 bases from V and 1 base from J, with 17 bases in between. This CDR3 comprises 17 residues. CDR3 nucleotides: TGTGCCAGCAGTTTAGGTCTGGGACCCGCCCCCCAAGAGACCCAGTACTTC. It is translated as CASSLGLGPAPQETQYF.

This chain uses TRBV11-3 with TRBJ2-2, with D tentatively TRBD1 (5 bases). Germline CDR1 and CDR2: SGHNT and YENEEA. This CDR3 has 13 amino acids. The germline V and J ends were trimmed by 1 base and 6 bases, with 6 bases remaining between them. CDR3 sequence (DNA): TGTGCCAGCAGCTTAGCAGGGTCCGGGGAGCTGTTTTTT. Protein product: CASSLAGSGELFF. The full variable domain, completed using reference TRBV11-3 and TRBJ2-2, is EAGVVQSPRYKIIEKKQPVAFWCNPISGHNTLYWYLQNLGQGPELLIRYENEEAVDDSQLPKDRFSAERLKGVDSTLKIQPAELGDSAVYLCASSLAGSGELFFGEGSRLTVL.

CDR3 nucleotides: TGCGCCAGCAGCTTGGAAGGGGGATCGCAAGCTTTCTTT. Protein product: CASSLEGGSQAFF. The rearrangement links TRBV5-1 to TRBJ1-1; possibly TRBD1 for D (6 bases). Germline values: CDR1 SGHRS, CDR2 YFSETQ. This CDR3 comprises 13 residues. The ends were cut back, 0 bases at V and 9 bases at J, with 12 bases in the middle. The full variable domain, its missing parts supplied by reference TRBV5-1 and TRBJ1-1, is KAGVTQTPRYLIKTRGQQVTLSCSPISGHRSVSWYQQTPGQGLQFLFEYFSETQRNKGNFPGRFSGRQFSNSRSEMNVSTLELGDSALYLCASSLEGGSQAFFGQGTRLTVV.

This chain links TRBV5-8 with TRBJ2-1; 12 nucleotides align to TRBD2. Looked up from germline, CDR1 is SGHTS and CDR2 is YDEGEE. V lost 4 bases to trimming and J lost 6 bases; unmatched junction nucleotides: 5. The CDR3 has 15 residues. The CDR3 region is CASSPRLAGVNEQFF. For the CDR3, the DNA is TGTGCCAGCAGCCCCCGACTAGCGGGAGTCAATGAGCAGTTCTTC.

About this clone itself: This sample also contains other DNA sequences that code for the same CDR3. The chain combines TRBV5-1 with TRBJ1-3, with D possibly being TRBD1 (5 bases). V dropped 0 bases and J dropped 0 bases, with 10 bases sitting between them. This CDR3 has 16 residues. Germline CDR1 SGHRS, CDR2 YFSETQ. The CDR3 DNA follows: TGCGCCAGCAGCTTGGATCGGGGCGACTCTGGAAACACCATATATTTT. Protein product: CASSLDRGDSGNTIYF. Combining the CDR3 with reference TRBV5-1 and TRBJ1-3 gives the whole variable domain KAGVTQTPRYLIKTRGQQVTLSCSPISGHRSVSWYQQTPGQGLQFLFEYFSETQRNKGNFPGRFSGRQFSNSRSEMNVSTLELGDSALYLCASSLDRGDSGNTIYFGEGSWLTVV.

The V gene is TRBV28, the J gene TRBJ2-3; 8 bases agree with TRBD2. The trim removed 2 bases at V and 5 bases at J, leaving 6 bases unmatched. Germline-derived CDR1 and CDR2 are MDHEN and SYDVKM. The CDR3 runs to 15 residues. This CDR3 reads CASSLRGGHGDTQYF. For the CDR3, the DNA is TGTGCCAGCAGTTTACGGGGGGGCCACGGAGATACGCAGTATTTT.

The rearrangement links TRBV5-4 to TRBJ2-2; weak D call: TRBD2 (5 bases). Trimming stripped 7 bases from V and 0 bases from J, with 10 bases between. Germline values: CDR1 SGHNT, CDR2 YYREEE (reference sequence). The length of the CDR3 is 14 residues. CDR3 region: CASARGSNTGELFF. The DNA of the CDR3 is TGTGCCAGCGCCCGAGGGTCGAACACCGGGGAGCTGTTTTTT.

The rearrangement links TRBV5-1 to TRBJ2-2; D not certain. V lost 2 bases to trimming and J lost 13 bases, with 15 bases between them. The CDR3 has 13 residues. The germline CDR1 and CDR2 sequences are SGHRS and YFSETQ. For the CDR3, the DNA is TGCGCCAGCAGCTTTCCTGGGTCTCTTGGGCTGTTTTTT. Translating gives CASSFPGSLGLFF.

This CDR3 reads CASSSVDGYEQYF. CDR3 sequence (DNA): TGTGCCAGTAGCTCCGTTGACGGGTACGAGCAGTACTTC. The V gene is TRBV19, the J gene TRBJ2-7; D gene ambiguous. Per the germline V gene, CDR1 is LNHDA and CDR2 is SQIVND (reference sequence). V lost 6 bases to trimming and J lost 4 bases, with 13 bases between them. The CDR3 extends over 13 amino acids.